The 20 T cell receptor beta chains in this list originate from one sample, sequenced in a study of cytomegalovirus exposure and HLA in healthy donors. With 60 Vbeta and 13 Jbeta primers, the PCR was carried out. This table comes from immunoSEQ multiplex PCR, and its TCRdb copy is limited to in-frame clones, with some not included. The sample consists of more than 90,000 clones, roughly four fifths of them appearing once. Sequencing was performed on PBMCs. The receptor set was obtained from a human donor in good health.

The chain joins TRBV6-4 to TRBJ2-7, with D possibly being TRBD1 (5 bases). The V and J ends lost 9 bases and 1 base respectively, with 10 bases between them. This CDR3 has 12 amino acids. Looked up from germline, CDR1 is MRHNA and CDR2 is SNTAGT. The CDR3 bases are TGTGCCAGAGGGGCTAGGTCCTACGAGCAGTACTTC. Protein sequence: CARGARSYEQYF.

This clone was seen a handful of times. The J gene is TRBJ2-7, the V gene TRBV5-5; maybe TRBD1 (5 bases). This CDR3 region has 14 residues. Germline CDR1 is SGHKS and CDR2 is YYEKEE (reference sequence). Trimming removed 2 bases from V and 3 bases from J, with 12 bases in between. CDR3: CASSLGADNYEQYF. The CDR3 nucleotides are TGTGCCAGCAGCTTAGGGGCAGACAACTACGAGCAGTACTTC.

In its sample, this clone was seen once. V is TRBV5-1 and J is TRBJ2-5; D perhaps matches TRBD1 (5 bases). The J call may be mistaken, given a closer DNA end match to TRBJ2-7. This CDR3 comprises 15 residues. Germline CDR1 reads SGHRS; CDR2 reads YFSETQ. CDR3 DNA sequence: TGCGCCAGCAGGACCGACAGTTCTCAGTCCTACGAGCAGTACTTC. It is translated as CASRTDSSQSYEQYF.

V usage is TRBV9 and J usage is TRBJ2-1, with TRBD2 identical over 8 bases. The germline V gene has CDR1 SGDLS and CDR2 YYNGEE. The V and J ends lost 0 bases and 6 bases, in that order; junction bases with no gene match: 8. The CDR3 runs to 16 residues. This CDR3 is CASSVAGGTRSNEQFF. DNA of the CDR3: TGTGCCAGCAGCGTAGCTGGGGGGACTAGAAGCAATGAGCAGTTCTTC.

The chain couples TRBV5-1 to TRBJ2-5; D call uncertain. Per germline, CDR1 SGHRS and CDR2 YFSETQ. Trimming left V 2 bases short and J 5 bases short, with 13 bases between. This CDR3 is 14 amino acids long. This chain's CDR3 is CASSLMTEAETQYF. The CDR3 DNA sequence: TGCGCCAGCAGCTTAATGACCGAAGCGGAGACCCAGTACTTC. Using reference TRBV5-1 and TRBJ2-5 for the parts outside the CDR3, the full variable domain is KAGVTQTPRYLIKTRGQQVTLSCSPISGHRSVSWYQQTPGQGLQFLFEYFSETQRNKGNFPGRFSGRQFSNSRSEMNVSTLELGDSALYLCASSLMTEAETQYFGPGTRLLVL.

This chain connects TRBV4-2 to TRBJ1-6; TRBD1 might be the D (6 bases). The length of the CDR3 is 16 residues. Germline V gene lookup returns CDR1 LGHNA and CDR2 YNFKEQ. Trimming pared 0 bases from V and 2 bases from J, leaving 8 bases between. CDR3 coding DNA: TGTGCCAGCAGCCAAGAAAGGGACACCTATAATTCACCCCTCCACTTT. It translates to CASSQERDTYNSPLHF.

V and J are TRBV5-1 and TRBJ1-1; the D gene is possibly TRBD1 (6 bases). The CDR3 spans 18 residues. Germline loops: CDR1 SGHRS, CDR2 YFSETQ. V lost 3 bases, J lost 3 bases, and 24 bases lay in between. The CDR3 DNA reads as TGCGCCAGCAGCTCGCGGCAGGGGTGGTTTCGTAAGGACACTGAAGCTTTCTTT. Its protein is CASSSRQGWFRKDTEAFF.

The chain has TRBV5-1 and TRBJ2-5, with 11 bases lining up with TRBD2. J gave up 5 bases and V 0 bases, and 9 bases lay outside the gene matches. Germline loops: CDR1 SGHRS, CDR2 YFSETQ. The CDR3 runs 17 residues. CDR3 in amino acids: CASSLGIVTSGVETQYF. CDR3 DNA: TGCGCCAGCAGCTTGGGAATTGTGACTAGCGGGGTTGAGACCCAGTACTTC.

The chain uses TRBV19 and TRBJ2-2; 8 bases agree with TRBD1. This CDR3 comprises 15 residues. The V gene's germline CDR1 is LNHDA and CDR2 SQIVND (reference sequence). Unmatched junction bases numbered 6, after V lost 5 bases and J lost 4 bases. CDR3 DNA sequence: TGTGCCAGTAGTTTGATGACAGGGGCCACCGGGGAGCTGTTTTTT. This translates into CASSLMTGATGELFF. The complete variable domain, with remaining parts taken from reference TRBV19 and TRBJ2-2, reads DGGITQSPKYLFRKEGQNVTLSCEQNLNHDAMYWYRQDPGQGLRLIYYSQIVNDFQKGDIAEGYSVSREKKESFPLTVTSAQKNPTAFYLCASSLMTGATGELFFGEGSRLTVL.

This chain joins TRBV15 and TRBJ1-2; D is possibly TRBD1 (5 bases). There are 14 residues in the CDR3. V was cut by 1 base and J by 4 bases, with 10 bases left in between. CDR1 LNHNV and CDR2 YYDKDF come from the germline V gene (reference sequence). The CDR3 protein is CATSRGRGGYGYTF. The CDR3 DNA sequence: TGTGCCACCAGCAGAGGGAGGGGTGGCTATGGCTACACCTTC. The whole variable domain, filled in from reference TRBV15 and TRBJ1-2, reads DAMVIQNPRYQVTQFGKPVTLSCSQTLNHNVMYWYQQKSSQAPKLLFHYYDKDFNNEADTPDNFQSRRPNTSFCFLDIRSPGLGDTAMYLCATSRGRGGYGYTFGSGTRLTVV.

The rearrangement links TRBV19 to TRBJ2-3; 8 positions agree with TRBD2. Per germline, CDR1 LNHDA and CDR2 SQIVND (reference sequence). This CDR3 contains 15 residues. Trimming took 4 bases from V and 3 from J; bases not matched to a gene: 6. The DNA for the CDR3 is TGTGCCAGTAGTAGGTACGGGGGGGATACAGATACGCAGTATTTT. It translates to CASSRYGGDTDTQYF.

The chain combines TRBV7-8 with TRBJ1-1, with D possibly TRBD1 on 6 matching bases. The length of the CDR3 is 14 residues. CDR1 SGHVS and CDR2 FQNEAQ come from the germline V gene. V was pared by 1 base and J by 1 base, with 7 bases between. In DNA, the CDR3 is TGTGCCAGCAGCTTAGGGGACACGAACACTGAAGCTTTCTTT. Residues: CASSLGDTNTEAFF.

The CDR3 protein is CASSFNREGGYTF. The CDR3 DNA is TGTGCCAGCAGCTTCAACAGGGAGGGGGGCTACACCTTC. The chain links TRBV5-8 to TRBJ1-2; D perhaps matches TRBD1 (6 bases). V was trimmed by 2 bases and J by 8 bases, leaving 13 bases between them. CDR1 and CDR2 (germline): SGHTS, YDEGEE. This CDR3 is 13 amino acids long.

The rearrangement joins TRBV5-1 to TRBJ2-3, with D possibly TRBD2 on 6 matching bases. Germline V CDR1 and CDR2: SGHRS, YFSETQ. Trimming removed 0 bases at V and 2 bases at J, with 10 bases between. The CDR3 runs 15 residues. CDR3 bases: TGCGCCAGCAGCTTGGCTGCGGGATTCACAGATACGCAGTATTTT. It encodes CASSLAAGFTDTQYF.

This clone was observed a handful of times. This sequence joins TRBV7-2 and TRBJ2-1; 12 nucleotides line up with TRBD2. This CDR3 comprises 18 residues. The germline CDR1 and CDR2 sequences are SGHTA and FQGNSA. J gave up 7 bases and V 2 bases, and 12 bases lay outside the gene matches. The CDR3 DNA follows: TGTGCCAGCAGCTTAAATGGGCTAGCGGGAGGGCAAGGGAATGAGCAGTTCTTC. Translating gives CASSLNGLAGGQGNEQFF.

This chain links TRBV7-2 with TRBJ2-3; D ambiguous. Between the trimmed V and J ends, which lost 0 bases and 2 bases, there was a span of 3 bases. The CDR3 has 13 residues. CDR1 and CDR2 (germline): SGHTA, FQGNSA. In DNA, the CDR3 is TGTGCCAGCAGCTTAGCCCACACAGATACGCAGTATTTT. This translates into CASSLAHTDTQYF.

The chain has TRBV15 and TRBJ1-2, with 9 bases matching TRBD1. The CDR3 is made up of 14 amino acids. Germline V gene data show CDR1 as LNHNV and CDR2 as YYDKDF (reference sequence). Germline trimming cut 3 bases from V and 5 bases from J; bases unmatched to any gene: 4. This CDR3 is CATSSGQGIYGYTF. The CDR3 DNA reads TGTGCCACCAGCAGCGGACAGGGGATATATGGCTACACCTTC.

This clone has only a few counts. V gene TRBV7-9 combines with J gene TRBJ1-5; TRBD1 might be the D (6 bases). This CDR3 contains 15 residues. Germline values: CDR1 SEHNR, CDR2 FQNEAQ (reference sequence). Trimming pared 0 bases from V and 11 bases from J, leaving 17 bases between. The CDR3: CASSLAPDRAETQHF. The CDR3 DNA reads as TGTGCCAGCAGCTTAGCCCCGGACAGAGCCGAGACCCAGCATTTT.

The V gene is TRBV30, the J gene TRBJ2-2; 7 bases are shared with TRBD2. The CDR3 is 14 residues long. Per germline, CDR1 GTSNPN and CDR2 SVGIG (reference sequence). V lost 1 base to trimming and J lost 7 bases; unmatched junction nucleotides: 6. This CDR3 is CAWSGGEGDGELFF. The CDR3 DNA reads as TGTGCCTGGAGTGGAGGGGAGGGAGACGGGGAGCTGTTTTTT.

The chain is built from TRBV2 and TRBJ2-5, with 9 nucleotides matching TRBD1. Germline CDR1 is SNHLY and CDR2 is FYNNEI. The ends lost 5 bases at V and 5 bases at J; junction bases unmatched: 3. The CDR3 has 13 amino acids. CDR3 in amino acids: CASSRTGVETQYF. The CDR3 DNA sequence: TGTGCCAGCAGTCGGACAGGGGTGGAGACCCAGTACTTC. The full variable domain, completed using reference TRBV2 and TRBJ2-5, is EPEVTQTPSHQVTQMGQEVILRCVPISNHLYFYWYRQILGQKVEFLVSFYNNEISEKSEIFDDQFSVERPDGSNFTLKIRSTKLEDSAMYFCASSRTGVETQYFGPGTRLLVL.